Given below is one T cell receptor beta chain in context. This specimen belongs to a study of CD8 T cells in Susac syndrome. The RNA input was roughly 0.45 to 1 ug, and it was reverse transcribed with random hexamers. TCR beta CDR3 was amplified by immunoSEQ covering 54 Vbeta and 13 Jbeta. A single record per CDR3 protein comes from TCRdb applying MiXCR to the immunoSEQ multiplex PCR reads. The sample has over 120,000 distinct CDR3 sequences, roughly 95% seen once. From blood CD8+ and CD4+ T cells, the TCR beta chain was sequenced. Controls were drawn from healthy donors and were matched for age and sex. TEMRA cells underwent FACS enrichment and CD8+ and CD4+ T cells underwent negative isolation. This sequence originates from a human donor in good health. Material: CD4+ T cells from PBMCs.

The chain's CDR3 is CAWRSPGSAYGYTF. The DNA of the CDR3 is TGTGCCTGGAGGTCTCCGGGATCCGCCTATGGCTACACCTTC. The V and J genes are TRBV30 and TRBJ1-2; no firm D call. V was cut by 3 bases and J by 4 bases, with 15 bases left in between. Looked up from germline, CDR1 is GTSNPN and CDR2 is SVGIG (reference sequence). The CDR3 totals 14 residues.